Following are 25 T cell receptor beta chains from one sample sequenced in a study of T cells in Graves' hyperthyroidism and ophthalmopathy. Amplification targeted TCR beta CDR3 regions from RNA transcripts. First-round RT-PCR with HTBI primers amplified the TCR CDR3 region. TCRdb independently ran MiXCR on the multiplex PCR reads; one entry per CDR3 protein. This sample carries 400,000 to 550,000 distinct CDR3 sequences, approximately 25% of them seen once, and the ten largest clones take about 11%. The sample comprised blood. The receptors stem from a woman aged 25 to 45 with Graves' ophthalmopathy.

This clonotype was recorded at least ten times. The CDR3 loop reads CASNSRGTGSRNTEAFF. CDR3 nucleotide sequence: TGTGCCAGCAACTCCCGTGGGACAGGGAGCAGGAACACTGAAGCTTTCTTT. The chain is built from TRBV6-4 and TRBJ1-1, with 9 bases fitting TRBD1. Per germline, CDR1 MRHNA and CDR2 SNTAGT. With V trimmed by 7 bases and J by 1 base, 13 bases remained unmatched. There are 17 residues in the CDR3.

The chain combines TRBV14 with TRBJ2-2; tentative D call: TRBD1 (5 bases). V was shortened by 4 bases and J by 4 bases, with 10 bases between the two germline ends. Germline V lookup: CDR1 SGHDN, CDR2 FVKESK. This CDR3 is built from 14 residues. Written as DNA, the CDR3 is TGTGCCAGCAGCCCAGGGTATTCCACCGGGGAGCTGTTTTTT. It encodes CASSPGYSTGELFF.

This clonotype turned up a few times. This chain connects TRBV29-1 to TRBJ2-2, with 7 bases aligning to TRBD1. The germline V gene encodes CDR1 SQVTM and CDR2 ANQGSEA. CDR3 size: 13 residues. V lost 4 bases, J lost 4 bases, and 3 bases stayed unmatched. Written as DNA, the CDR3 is TGCAGCGTTGGTCAGGGGGTCACCGGGGAGCTGTTTTTT. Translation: CSVGQGVTGELFF.

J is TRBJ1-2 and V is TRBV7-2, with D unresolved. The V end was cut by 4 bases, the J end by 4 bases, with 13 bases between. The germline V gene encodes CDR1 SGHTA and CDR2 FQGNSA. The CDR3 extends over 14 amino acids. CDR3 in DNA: TGTGCCAGCAGCTCCCCGGACCGTTTCTATGGCTACACCTTC. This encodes CASSSPDRFYGYTF. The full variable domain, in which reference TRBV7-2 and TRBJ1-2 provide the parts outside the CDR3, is GAGVSQSPSNKVTEKGKDVELRCDPISGHTALYWYRQSLGQGLEFLIYFQGNSAPDKSGLPSDRFSAERTGGSVSTLTIQRTQQEDSAVYLCASSSPDRFYGYTFGSGTRLTVV.

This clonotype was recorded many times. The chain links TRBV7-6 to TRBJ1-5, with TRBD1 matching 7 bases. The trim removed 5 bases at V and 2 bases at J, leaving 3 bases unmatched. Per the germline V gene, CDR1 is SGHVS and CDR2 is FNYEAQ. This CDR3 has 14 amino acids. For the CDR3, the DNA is TGTGCCAGCAGCCAGGGGGGCCGCAATCAGCCCCAGCATTTT. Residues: CASSQGGRNQPQHF.

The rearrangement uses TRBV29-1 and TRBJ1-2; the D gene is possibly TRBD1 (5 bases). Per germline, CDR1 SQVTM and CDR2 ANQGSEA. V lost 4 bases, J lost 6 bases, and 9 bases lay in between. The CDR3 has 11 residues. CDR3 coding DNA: TGCAGCGTTGTAGGGGCCCATGGCTACACCTTC. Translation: CSVVGAHGYTF.

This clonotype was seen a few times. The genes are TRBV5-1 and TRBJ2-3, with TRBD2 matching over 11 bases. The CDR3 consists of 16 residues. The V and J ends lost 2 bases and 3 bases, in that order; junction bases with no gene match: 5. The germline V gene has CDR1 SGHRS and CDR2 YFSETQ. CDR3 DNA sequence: TGCGCCAGCAGCTTTAGCGGGGGGGCGATAACAGATACGCAGTATTTT. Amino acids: CASSFSGGAITDTQYF.

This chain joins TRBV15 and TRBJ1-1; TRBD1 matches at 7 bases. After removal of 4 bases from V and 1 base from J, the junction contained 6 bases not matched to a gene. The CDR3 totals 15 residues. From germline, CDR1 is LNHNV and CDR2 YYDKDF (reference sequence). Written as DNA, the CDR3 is TGTGCCACCAGCACAACGACAGGGAGGAACACTGAAGCTTTCTTT. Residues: CATSTTTGRNTEAFF.

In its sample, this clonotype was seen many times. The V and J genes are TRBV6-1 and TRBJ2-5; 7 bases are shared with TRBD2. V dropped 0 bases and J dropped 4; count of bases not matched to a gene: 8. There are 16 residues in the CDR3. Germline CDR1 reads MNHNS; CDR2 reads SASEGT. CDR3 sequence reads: CASSEATAGEGETQYF. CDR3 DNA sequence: TGTGCCAGCAGTGAAGCGACCGCGGGGGAGGGAGAGACCCAGTACTTC.

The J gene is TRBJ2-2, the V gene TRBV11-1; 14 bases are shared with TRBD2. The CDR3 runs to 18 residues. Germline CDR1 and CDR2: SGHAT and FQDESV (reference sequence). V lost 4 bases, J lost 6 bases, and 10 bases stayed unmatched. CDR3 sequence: CASSYPPATSGGAGELFF. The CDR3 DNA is TGTGCCAGCAGCTACCCCCCGGCGACTAGCGGGGGGGCCGGGGAGCTGTTTTTT.

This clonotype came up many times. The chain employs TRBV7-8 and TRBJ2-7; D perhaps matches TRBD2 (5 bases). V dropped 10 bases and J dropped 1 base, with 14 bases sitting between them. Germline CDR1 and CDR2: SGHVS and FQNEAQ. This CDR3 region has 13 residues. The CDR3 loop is CATSPRGSYEQYF. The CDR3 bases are TGTGCCACCTCCCCCCGAGGGTCCTACGAGCAGTACTTC.

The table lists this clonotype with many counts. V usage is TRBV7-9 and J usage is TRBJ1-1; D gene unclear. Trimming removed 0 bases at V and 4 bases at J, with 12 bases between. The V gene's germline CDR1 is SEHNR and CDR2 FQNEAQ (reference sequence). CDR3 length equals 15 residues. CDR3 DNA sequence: TGTGCCAGCAGCTTAGCGGGTATGGCGGTCACTGAAGCTTTCTTT. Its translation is CASSLAGMAVTEAFF.

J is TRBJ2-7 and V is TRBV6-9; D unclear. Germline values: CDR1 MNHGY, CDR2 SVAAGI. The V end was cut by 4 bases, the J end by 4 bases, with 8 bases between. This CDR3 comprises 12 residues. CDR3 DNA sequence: TGTGCCAGCAGTTTGCCGAGGTACGAGCAGTACTTC. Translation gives CASSLPRYEQYF.

CDR3 protein: CATSRGTGGYGYTF. The CDR3 nucleotides are TGTGCCACCAGCAGAGGGACGGGGGGCTATGGCTACACCTTC. The chain carries TRBV15 and TRBJ1-2; maybe TRBD1 (5 bases). The germline V and J ends were trimmed by 1 base and 4 bases, with 10 bases remaining between them. This CDR3 is 14 amino acids long. Germline lookup yields CDR1 LNHNV and CDR2 YYDKDF (reference sequence).

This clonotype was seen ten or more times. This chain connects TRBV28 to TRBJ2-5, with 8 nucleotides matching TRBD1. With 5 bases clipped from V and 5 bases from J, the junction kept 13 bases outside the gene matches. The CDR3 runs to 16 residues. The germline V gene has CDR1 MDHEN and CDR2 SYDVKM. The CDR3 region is CASSMRTQGVMETQYF. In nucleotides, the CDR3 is TGTGCCAGCAGTATGAGGACACAGGGGGTGATGGAGACCCAGTACTTC.

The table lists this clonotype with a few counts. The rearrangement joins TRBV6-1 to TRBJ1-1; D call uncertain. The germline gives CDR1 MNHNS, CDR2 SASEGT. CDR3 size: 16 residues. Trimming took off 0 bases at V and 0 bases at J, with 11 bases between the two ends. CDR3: CASSEAKTRMNTEAFF. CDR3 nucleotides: TGTGCCAGCAGTGAAGCGAAGACAAGAATGAACACTGAAGCTTTCTTT.

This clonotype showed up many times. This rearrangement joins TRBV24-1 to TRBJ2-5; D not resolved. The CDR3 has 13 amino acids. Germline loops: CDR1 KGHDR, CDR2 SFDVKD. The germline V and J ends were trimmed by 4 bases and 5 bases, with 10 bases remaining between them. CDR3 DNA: TGTGCCACCAGTGACCCGGACGGTGAGACCCAGTACTTC. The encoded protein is CATSDPDGETQYF.

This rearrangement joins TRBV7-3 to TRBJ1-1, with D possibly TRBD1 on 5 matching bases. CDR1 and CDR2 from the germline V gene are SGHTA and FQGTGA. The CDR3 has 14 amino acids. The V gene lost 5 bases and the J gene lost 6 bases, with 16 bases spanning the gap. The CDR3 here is CASSPGGDNAEAFF. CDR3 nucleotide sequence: TGTGCCAGCAGCCCCGGGGGAGATAATGCTGAAGCTTTCTTT. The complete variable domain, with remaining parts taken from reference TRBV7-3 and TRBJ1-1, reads GAGVSQTPSNKVTEKGKYVELRCDPISGHTALYWYRQSLGQGPEFLIYFQGTGAADDSGLPNDRFFAVRPEGSVSTLKIQRTERGDSAVYLCASSPGGDNAEAFFGQGTRLTVV.

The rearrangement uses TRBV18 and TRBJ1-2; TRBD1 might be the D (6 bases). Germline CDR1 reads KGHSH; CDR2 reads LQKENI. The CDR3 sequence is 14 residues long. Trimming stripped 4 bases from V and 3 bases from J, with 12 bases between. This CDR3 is CASSLGDNYYGYTF. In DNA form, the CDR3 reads TGTGCCAGCTCACTAGGGGACAACTACTATGGCTACACCTTC.

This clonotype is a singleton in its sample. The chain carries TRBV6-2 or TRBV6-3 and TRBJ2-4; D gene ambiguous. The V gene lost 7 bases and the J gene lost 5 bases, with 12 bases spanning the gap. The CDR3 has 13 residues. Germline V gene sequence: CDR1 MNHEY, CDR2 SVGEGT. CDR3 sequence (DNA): TGTGCCAGCAAAACCGAGGACGAAAACATTCAGTACTTC. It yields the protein CASKTEDENIQYF.

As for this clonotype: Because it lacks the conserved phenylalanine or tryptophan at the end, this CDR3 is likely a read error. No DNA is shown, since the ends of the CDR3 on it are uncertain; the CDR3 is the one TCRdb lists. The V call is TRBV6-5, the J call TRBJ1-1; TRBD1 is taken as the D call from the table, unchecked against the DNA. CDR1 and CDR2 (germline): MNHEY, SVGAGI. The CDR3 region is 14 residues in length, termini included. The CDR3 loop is CASSSPGANTEVFV.

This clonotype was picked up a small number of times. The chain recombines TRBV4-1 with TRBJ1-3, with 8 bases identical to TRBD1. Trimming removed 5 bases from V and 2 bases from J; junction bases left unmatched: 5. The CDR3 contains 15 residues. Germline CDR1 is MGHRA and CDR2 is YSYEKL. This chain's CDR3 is CASSYDRGAGNTIYF. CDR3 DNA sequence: TGCGCCAGCAGCTACGACAGGGGAGCTGGAAACACCATATATTTT.

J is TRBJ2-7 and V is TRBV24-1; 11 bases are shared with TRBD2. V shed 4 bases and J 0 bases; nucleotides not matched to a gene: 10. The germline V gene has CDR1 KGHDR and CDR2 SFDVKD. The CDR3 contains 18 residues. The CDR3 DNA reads TGTGCCACCAGTGACTCCGGGACTAGCGGAGAAAGCTCCTACGAGCAGTACTTC. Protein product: CATSDSGTSGESSYEQYF.

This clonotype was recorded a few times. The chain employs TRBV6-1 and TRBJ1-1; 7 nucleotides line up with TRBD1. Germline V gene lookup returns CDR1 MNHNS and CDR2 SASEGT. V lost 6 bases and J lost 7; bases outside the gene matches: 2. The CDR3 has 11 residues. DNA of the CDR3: TGTGCCAGCAGCGACAGGGATGAAGCTTTCTTT. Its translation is CASSDRDEAFF.

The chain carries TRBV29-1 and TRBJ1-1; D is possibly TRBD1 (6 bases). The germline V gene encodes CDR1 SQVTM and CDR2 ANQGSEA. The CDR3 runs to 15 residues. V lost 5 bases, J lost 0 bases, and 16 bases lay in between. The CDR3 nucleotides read TGCAGCGTTATGCAGACGACAGGAATGAACACTGAAGCTTTCTTT. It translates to CSVMQTTGMNTEAFF.